These T cell receptor beta chains were read from a single sample in a study of chemoradiotherapy in HPV16-positive cancers. Measured with immunoSEQ multiplex PCR; TCRdb has only the in-frame clones, and not every one. The table shows about 1,200 clones, with roughly 89% occurring only once. The input for sequencing was tumor tissue, taken from a patient who underwent chemoradiotherapy. These receptors were obtained from a human donor with HPV-associated anogenital cancer. Each CDR3 is given with its conserved first and last residue. The order of the fields is clone size, J gene, CDR3 length, V gene, D gene, CDR3 protein, CDR3 DNA. D genes are given only for firm matches. For some rows the clone size is stated as once, few or many, or as a class when expanded; others skip it.

size: few
J: TRBJ1-1
length: 15
V: TRBV9
D: TRBD1
CDR3: CASSETGALNTEAFF
DNA: TGTGCCAGCAGCGAGACAGGGGCCTTGAACACTGAAGCTTTCTTT

size: .
J: TRBJ1-2
length: 13
V: TRBV19
D: TRBD1
CDR3: CASSIEQGNGYTF
DNA: TGTGCCAGTAGTATAGAACAGGGGAATGGCTACACCTTC

size: once
J: TRBJ2-4
length: 14
V: TRBV19
D: .
CDR3: CASSISGIWNIQYF
DNA: TGTGCCAGTAGTATTTCAGGGATTTGGAACATTCAGTACTTC

size: .
J: TRBJ1-4
length: 16
V: TRBV14
D: .
CDR3: CASSQGKRSLNEKLFF
DNA: TGTGCCAGCAGCCAAGGAAAGCGGAGCCTTAATGAAAAACTGTTTTTT

size: .
J: TRBJ1-1
length: 15
V: TRBV7-2
D: TRBD1
CDR3: CASSQGVGMNTEAFF
DNA: TGTGCCAGCAGCCAGGGGGTCGGCATGAACACTGAAGCTTTCTTT

size: .
J: TRBJ2-7
length: 12
V: TRBV28
D: .
CDR3: CASSVGLAEQYF
DNA: TGTGCCAGCAGTGTAGGGTTGGCCGAGCAGTACTTC

size: .
J: TRBJ2-2
length: 14
V: TRBV28
D: TRBD1
CDR3: CATTGTGITGELFF
DNA: TGTGCCACAACCGGGACAGGGATCACCGGGGAGCTGTTTTTT

size: .
J: TRBJ2-7
length: 15
V: TRBV5-4
D: TRBD1
CDR3: CASSEPGQAVREQYF
DNA: TGTGCCAGCAGCGAACCGGGACAGGCAGTCAGGGAGCAGTACTTC

size: .
J: TRBJ1-1
length: 14
V: TRBV19
D: .
CDR3: CASSLVWTNTEAFF
DNA: TGTGCCAGTAGTCTTGTTTGGACGAACACTGAAGCTTTCTTT

size: .
J: TRBJ1-1
length: 14
V: TRBV7-2
D: TRBD1
CDR3: CASSEQGGVTEAFF
DNA: TGTGCCAGCAGCGAACAGGGGGGGGTGACTGAAGCTTTCTTT

size: .
J: TRBJ2-2
length: 15
V: TRBV5-4
D: TRBD1
CDR3: CASSSGQQNTGELFF
DNA: TGTGCCAGCAGCTCGGGACAGCAGAACACCGGGGAGCTGTTTTTT

size: .
J: TRBJ1-5
length: 14
V: TRBV6-8
D: .
CDR3: CASSLGPTNQPQHF
DNA: TGTGCCAGCAGCCTAGGCCCAACTAACCAGCCCCAGCATTTT

size: .
J: TRBJ1-4
length: 14
V: TRBV6-5
D: TRBD1
CDR3: CASSYRTGNEKLFF
DNA: TGTGCCAGCAGTTACAGGACAGGGAATGAAAAACTGTTTTTT

size: .
J: TRBJ2-2
length: 12
V: TRBV7-9
D: .
CDR3: CASSYTAGELFF
DNA: TGTGCCAGCAGCTACACAGCCGGGGAGCTGTTTTTT

size: .
J: TRBJ1-5
length: 12
V: TRBV19
D: .
CDR3: CASAGVYQPQHF
DNA: TGTGCCAGTGCGGGGGTTTATCAGCCCCAGCATTTT

size: .
J: TRBJ2-7
length: 14
V: TRBV10-3
D: TRBD1
CDR3: CAISESPDRDEQYF
DNA: TGTGCCATCAGTGAGTCACCGGACAGGGACGAGCAGTACTTC

size: .
J: TRBJ2-6
length: 19
V: TRBV19
D: TRBD1
CDR3: CASSMGRQGYLSGANVLTF
DNA: TGTGCCAGTAGTATGGGGCGACAGGGGTACCTCTCTGGGGCCAACGTCCTGACTTTC

size: .
J: TRBJ2-1
length: 11
V: TRBV2
D: .
CDR3: CASSEVDEQFF
DNA: TGTGCCAGCAGTGAAGTCGATGAGCAGTTCTTC

size: .
J: TRBJ2-3
length: 16
V: TRBV27
D: TRBD2
CDR3: CASSFTLAGGRDTQYF
DNA: TGTGCCAGCAGTTTCACTCTAGCGGGGGGGCGGGATACGCAGTATTTT

size: .
J: TRBJ2-7
length: 15
V: TRBV28
D: .
CDR3: CASSPGRHYPYEQYF
DNA: TGTGCCAGCAGCCCTGGGAGGCATTATCCATACGAGCAGTACTTC

size: .
J: TRBJ1-5
length: 16
V: TRBV6-1
D: .
CDR3: CASSAPPKGANQPQHF
DNA: TGTGCCAGCAGTGCTCCCCCTAAAGGGGCCAATCAGCCCCAGCATTTT

size: .
J: TRBJ1-2
length: 16
V: TRBV5-5
D: TRBD1
CDR3: CASSLALGQANYGYTF
DNA: TGTGCCAGCAGCTTGGCCTTAGGACAGGCAAACTATGGCTACACCTTC

size: .
J: TRBJ1-2
length: 17
V: TRBV7-3
D: TRBD1
CDR3: CASSPGGMDRGTNGYTF
DNA: TGTGCCAGCAGCCCCGGGGGGATGGACAGGGGGACGAACGGCTACACCTTC

size: .
J: TRBJ1-1
length: 14
V: TRBV13
D: .
CDR3: CASSTGRVGTEAFF
DNA: TGTGCCAGCAGCACCGGACGGGTAGGCACTGAAGCTTTCTTT

size: .
J: TRBJ2-3
length: 16
V: TRBV2
D: TRBD2
CDR3: CASTLWGGGITDTQYF
DNA: TGTGCCAGCACCCTGTGGGGCGGGGGAATCACAGATACGCAGTATTTT

size: .
J: TRBJ1-1
length: 15
V: TRBV27
D: .
CDR3: CASSRSGGYVTEAFF
DNA: TGTGCCAGCAGTCGTAGTGGGGGATATGTGACTGAAGCTTTCTTT

size: .
J: TRBJ2-7
length: 13
V: TRBV6-6
D: .
CDR3: CASSYSGSGEQYF
DNA: TGTGCCAGCAGTTACTCCGGATCGGGGGAGCAGTACTTC

size: .
J: TRBJ1-2
length: 13
V: TRBV19
D: .
CDR3: CASSPGLSYGYTF
DNA: TGTGCCAGTAGCCCGGGTCTTTCATATGGCTACACCTTC

size: .
J: TRBJ1-5
length: 15
V: TRBV25-1
D: .
CDR3: CASTQPGLGNQPQHF
DNA: TGTGCCAGCACACAACCAGGGTTAGGCAATCAGCCCCAGCATTTT

size: .
J: TRBJ2-1
length: 13
V: TRBV19
D: .
CDR3: CASSTMDGSEQFF
DNA: TGTGCCAGTAGTACGATGGACGGGAGTGAGCAGTTCTTC